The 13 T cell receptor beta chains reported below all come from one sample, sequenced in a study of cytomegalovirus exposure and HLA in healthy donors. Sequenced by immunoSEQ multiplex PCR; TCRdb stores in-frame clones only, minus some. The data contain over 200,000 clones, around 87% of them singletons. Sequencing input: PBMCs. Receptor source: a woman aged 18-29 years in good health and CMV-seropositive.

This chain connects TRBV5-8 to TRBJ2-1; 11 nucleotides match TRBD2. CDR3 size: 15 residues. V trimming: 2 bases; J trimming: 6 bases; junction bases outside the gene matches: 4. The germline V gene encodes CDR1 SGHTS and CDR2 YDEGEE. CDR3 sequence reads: CASSLLAGAINEQFF. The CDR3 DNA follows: TGTGCCAGCAGCTTACTAGCGGGAGCGATCAATGAGCAGTTCTTC.

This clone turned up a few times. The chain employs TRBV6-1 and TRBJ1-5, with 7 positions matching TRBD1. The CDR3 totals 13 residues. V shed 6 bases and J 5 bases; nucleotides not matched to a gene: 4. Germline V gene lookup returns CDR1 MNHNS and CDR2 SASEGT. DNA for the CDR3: TGTGCCAGCAGACCCCAGGGGGATCAGCCCCAGCATTTT. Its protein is CASRPQGDQPQHF.

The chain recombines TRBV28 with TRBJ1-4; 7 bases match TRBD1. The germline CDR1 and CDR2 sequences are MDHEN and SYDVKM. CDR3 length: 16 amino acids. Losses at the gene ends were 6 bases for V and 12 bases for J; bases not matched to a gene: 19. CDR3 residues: CASSLGNRGGGVQLFF. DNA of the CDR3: TGTGCCAGCAGCCTGGGTAACAGGGGAGGAGGTGTGCAACTGTTTTTT.

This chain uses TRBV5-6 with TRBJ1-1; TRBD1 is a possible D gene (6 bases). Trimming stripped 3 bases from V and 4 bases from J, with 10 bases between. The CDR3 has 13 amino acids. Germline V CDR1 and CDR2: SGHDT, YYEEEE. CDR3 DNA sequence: TGTGCCAGCAGCTCCCAGGGGACCACTGAAGCTTTCTTT. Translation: CASSSQGTTEAFF. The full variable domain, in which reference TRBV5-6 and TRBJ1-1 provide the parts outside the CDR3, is DAGVTQSPTHLIKTRGQQVTLRCSPKSGHDTVSWYQQALGQGPQFIFQYYEEEERQRGNFPDRFSGHQFPNYSSELNVNALLLGDSALYLCASSSQGTTEAFFGQGTRLTVV.

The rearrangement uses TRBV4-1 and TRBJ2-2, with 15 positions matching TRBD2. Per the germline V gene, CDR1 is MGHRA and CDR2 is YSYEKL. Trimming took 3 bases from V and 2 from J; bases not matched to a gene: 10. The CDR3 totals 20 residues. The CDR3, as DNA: TGCGCCAGCAGCCAGTCACCCGGGACTAGCGGGAGGCGAAACACCGGGGAGCTGTTTTTT. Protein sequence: CASSQSPGTSGRRNTGELFF.

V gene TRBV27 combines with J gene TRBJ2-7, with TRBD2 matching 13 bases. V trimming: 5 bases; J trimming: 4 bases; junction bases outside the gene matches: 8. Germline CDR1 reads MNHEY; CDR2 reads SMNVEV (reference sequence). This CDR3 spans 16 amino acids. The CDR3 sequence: CASSPTGTSGMYEQYF. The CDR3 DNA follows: TGTGCCAGCAGTCCGACCGGGACTAGCGGGATGTACGAGCAGTACTTC.

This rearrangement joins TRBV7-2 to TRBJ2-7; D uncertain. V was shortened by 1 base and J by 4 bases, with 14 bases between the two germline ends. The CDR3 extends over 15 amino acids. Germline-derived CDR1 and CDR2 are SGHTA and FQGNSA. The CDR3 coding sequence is TGTGCCAGCAGCTTAGGCCCAGGAACAACTTACGAGCAGTACTTC. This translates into CASSLGPGTTYEQYF. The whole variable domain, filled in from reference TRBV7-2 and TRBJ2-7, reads GAGVSQSPSNKVTEKGKDVELRCDPISGHTALYWYRQSLGQGLEFLIYFQGNSAPDKSGLPSDRFSAERTGGSVSTLTIQRTQQEDSAVYLCASSLGPGTTYEQYFGPGTRLTVT.

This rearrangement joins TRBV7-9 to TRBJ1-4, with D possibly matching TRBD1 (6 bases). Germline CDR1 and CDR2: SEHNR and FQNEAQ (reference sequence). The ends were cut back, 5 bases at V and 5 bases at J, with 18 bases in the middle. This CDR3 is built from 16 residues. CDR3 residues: CASSHPPGHGNEKLFF. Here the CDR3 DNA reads TGTGCCAGCAGCCATCCACCGGGACACGGGAATGAAAAACTGTTTTTT. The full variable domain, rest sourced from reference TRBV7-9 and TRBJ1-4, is DTGVSQNPRHKITKRGQNVTFRCDPISEHNRLYWYRQTLGQGPEFLTYFQNEAQLEKSRLLSDRFSAERPKGSFSTLEIQRTEQGDSAMYLCASSHPPGHGNEKLFFGSGTQLSVL.

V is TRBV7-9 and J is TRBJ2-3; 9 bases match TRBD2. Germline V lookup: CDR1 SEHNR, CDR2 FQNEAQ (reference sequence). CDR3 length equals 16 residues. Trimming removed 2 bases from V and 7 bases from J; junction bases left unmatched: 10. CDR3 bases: TGTGCCAGCAGCTTAAAATGGCGGGAGGGCCTAAATACGCAGTATTTT. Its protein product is CASSLKWREGLNTQYF. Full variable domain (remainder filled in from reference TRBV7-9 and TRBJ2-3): DTGVSQNPRHKITKRGQNVTFRCDPISEHNRLYWYRQTLGQGPEFLTYFQNEAQLEKSRLLSDRFSAERPKGSFSTLEIQRTEQGDSAMYLCASSLKWREGLNTQYFGPGTRLTVL.

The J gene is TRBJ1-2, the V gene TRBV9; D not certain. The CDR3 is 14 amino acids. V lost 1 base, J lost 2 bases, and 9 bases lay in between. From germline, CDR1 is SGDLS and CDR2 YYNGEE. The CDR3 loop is CASSVSTSNYGYTF. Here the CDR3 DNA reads TGTGCCAGCAGCGTATCGACATCGAACTATGGCTACACCTTC.

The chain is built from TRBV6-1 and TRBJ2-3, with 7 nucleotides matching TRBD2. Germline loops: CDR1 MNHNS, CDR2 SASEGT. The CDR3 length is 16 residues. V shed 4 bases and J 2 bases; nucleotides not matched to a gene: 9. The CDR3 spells CASSGPGGEVTDTQYF. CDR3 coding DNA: TGTGCCAGCAGTGGCCCTGGGGGGGAGGTCACAGATACGCAGTATTTT.

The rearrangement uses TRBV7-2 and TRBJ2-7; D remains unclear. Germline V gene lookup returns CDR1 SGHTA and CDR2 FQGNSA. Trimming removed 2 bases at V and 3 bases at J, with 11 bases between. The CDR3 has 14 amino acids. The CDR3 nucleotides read TGTGCCAGCAGCTTATCGCGTCACCTCTACGAGCAGTACTTC. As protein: CASSLSRHLYEQYF.

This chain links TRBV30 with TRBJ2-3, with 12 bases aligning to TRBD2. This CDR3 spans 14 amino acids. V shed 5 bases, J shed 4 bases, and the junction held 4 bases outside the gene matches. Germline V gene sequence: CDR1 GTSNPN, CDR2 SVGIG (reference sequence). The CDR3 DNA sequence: TGTGCCTGGGGACTAGCGGGATCCGCAGATACGCAGTATTTT. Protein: CAWGLAGSADTQYF.